This TCR beta chain was obtained from a study of OX40 agonist ivuxolimab in advanced cancers. Across the whole study: Dose-escalation patients suffered from hepatocellular carcinoma, melanoma, renal cell or head and neck cancer. A partial response was reached by three patients: one with hepatocellular carcinoma and two with cutaneous melanoma.

V dropped 0 bases and J dropped 4 bases, with 15 bases sitting between them. Germline CDR1 GTSNPN, CDR2 SVGIG (reference sequence). The CDR3 runs 15 residues. General study findings and limits: Clonal expansion in partial responders at 0.1-3.0 mg/kg ranked among the lowest. The mean number of expanded clones was higher in CD8+ T cells than in CD4+.

Using immunoSEQ multiplex PCR, the repertoire was profiled, and TCRdb retains in-frame clones only, with some absent. Among tens of thousands of clones listed, 84% were seen once. Notes on this clone: The antigen is not known. Other DNA variants within this sample encode the same CDR3.

The sequence came from an adult with an advanced solid tumor such as melanoma, head and neck, liver or kidney cancer. The starting material was CD4+ or CD8+ T cells sorted from blood, obtained in a trial of the OX40 agonist ivuxolimab. V and J are TRBV30 and TRBJ2-5, with D perhaps matching TRBD1 or TRBD2 (7 bases each). The CDR3 DNA reads TGTGCCTGGAGTGTACCCGGGAGGACAGGAGAGACCCAGTACTTC. Translating gives CAWSVPGRTGETQYF.